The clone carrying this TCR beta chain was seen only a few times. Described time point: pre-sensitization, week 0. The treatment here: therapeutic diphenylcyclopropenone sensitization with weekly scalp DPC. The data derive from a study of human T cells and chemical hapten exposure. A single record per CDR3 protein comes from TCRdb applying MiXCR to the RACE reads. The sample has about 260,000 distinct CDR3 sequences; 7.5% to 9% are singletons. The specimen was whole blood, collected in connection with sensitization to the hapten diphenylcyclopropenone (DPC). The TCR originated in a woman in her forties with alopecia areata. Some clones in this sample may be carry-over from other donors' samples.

In nucleotides, the CDR3 is TGTGCCAGCAGCCAAGATAGGCGGAGGTCGGCCACTGAAGCTTTCTTT. As protein: CASSQDRRRSATEAFF. The rearrangement uses TRBV3-2 and TRBJ1-1. TRBV3-2 is an annotated pseudogene. The length of the CDR3 is 16 residues.